This T cell receptor beta chain was sequenced for a study of T-cell reconstitution after alpha-beta-depleted transplantation in children. The TCRbeta library was prepared with unique molecular identifiers. Each CDR3 protein is one row after TCRdb ran MiXCR on the PCR reads. Of 580,000 or so distinct CDR3 sequences listed, 23% are singletons. The CDR3 contains 15 residues. V lost 3 bases, J lost 5 bases, and 7 bases stayed unmatched. Broader study findings: As was reported, about two months after transplant, alpha-beta T cells came from several hundred expanded graft clones.

Many counts were recorded for this clonotype. The antigen is unknown. The sequencing here drew on PBMCs, mostly from graft donor cells, taken 360 days after TCRalphabeta/CD19-depleted stem cell transplant. The receptor was derived from a boy under two years old who had a stem cell transplant for acute myeloid leukemia, so the T cells may come from the graft donor. V and J are TRBV12-3 or TRBV12-4 and TRBJ2-1; 7 bases line up with TRBD1. The CDR3 region has the DNA TGTGCCAGCAGTTTTGTTTTGGACAGGCACAATGAGCAGTTCTTC. This encodes CASSFVLDRHNEQFF.